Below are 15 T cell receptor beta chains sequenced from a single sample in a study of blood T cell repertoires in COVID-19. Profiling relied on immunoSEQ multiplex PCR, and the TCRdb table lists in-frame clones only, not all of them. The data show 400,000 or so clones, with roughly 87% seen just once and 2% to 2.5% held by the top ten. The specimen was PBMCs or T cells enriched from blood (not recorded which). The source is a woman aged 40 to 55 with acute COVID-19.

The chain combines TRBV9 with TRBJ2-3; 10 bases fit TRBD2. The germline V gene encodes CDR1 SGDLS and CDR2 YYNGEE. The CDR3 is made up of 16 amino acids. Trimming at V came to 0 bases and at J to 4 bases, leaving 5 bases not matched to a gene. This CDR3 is CASSVASGGRADTQYF. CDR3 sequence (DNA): TGTGCCAGCAGCGTAGCTAGCGGGGGCCGAGCAGATACGCAGTATTTT.

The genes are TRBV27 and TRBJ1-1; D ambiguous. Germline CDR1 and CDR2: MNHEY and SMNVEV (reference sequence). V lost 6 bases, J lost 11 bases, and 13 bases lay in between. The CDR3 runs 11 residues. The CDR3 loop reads CASSPGSGAFF. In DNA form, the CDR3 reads TGTGCCAGCAGCCCGGGGAGTGGGGCTTTCTTT.

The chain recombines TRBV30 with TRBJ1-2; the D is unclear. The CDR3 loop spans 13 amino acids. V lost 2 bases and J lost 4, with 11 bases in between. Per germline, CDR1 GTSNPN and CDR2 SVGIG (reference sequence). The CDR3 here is CAWSTGLGYGYTF. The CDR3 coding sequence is TGTGCCTGGAGTACGGGTTTGGGCTATGGCTACACCTTC.

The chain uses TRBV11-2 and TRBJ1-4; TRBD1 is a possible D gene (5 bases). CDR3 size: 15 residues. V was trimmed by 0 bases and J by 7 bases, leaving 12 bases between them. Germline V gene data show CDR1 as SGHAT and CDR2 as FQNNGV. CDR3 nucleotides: TGTGCCAGCAGCTTAGACTGGGGGGTTCCTGAAAAACTGTTTTTT. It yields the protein CASSLDWGVPEKLFF.

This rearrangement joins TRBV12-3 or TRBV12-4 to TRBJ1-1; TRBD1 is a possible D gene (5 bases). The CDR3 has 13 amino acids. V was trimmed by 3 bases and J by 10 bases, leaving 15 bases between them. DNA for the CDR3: TGTGCCAGCAGTTTGGTAAGGGGCGAAGGAGCTTTCTTT. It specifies CASSLVRGEGAFF.

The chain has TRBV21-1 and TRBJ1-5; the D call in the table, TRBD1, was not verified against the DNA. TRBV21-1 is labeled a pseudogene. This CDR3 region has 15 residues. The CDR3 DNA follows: TGTGCCAGCAGCAAAGGGGGGACATTGATCCAGCCCCAGCATTTT. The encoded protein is CASSKGGTLIQPQHF.

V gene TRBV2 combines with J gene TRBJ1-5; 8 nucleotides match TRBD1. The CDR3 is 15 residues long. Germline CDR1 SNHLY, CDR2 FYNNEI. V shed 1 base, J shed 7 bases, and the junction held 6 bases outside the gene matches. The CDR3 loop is CASSEDRGSGQPQHF. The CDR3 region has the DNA TGTGCCAGCAGTGAAGACAGGGGGTCTGGGCAGCCCCAGCATTTT.

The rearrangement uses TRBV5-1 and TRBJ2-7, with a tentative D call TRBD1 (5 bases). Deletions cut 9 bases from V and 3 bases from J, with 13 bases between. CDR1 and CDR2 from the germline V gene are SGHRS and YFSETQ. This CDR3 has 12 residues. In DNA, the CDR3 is TGCGCCATACAAGGGGTGAGCTACGAGCAGTACTTC. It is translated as CAIQGVSYEQYF.

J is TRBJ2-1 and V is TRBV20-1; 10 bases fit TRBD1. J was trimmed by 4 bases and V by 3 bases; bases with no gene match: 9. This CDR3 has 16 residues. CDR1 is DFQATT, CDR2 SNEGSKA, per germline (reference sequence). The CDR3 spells CSASPWDRGGYNEQFF. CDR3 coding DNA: TGCAGTGCTAGTCCCTGGGACAGGGGAGGGTACAATGAGCAGTTCTTC.

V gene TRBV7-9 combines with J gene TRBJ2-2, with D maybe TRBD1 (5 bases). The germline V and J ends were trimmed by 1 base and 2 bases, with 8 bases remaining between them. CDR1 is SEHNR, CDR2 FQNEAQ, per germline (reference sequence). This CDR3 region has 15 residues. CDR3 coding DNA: TGTGCCAGCAGCTTAGGCAGGGCTAACACCGGGGAGCTGTTTTTT. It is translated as CASSLGRANTGELFF.

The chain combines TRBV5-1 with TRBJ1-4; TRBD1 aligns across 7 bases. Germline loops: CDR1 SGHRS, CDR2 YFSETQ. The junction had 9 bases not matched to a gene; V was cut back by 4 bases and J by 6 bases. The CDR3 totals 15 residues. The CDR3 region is CASSPWDSRDEKLFF. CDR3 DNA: TGCGCCAGCAGCCCGTGGGACAGCAGGGATGAAAAACTGTTTTTT.

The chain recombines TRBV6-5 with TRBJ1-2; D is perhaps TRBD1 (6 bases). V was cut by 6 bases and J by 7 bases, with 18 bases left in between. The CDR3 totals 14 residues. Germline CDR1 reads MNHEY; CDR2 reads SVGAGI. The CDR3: CASRTRGPYSGYTF. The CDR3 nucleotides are TGTGCCAGCAGGACCAGGGGCCCCTACAGTGGCTACACCTTC.

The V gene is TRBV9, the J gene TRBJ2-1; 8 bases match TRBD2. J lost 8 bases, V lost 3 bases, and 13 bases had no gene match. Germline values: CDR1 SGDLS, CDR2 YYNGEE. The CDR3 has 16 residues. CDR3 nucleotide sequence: TGTGCCAGCAGCGGACTAGCGTTGGGGGGCAGGGATGAGCAGTTCTTC. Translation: CASSGLALGGRDEQFF. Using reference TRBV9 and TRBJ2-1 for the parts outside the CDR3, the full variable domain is DSGVTQTPKHLITATGQRVTLRCSPRSGDLSVYWYQQSLDQGLQFLIQYYNGEERAKGNILERFSAQQFPDLHSELNLSSLELGDSALYFCASSGLALGGRDEQFFGPGTRLTVL.

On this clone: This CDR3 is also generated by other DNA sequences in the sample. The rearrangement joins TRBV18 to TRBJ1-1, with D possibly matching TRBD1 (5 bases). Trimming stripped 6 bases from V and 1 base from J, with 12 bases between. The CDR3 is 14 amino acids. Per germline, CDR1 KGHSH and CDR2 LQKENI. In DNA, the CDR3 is TGTGCCAGCTCTCCCGGGGGGGGGAACACTGAAGCTTTCTTT. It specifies CASSPGGGNTEAFF.

CDR3 loop: CASSSENIQYF. CDR3 DNA: TGTGCCAGCTCTAGCGAAAACATTCAGTACTTC. This rearrangement joins TRBV2 to TRBJ2-4; perhaps TRBD2 as D (6 bases). Germline CDR1 reads SNHLY; CDR2 reads FYNNEI. V lost 8 bases and J lost 5, with 7 bases in between. CDR3 size: 11 residues.